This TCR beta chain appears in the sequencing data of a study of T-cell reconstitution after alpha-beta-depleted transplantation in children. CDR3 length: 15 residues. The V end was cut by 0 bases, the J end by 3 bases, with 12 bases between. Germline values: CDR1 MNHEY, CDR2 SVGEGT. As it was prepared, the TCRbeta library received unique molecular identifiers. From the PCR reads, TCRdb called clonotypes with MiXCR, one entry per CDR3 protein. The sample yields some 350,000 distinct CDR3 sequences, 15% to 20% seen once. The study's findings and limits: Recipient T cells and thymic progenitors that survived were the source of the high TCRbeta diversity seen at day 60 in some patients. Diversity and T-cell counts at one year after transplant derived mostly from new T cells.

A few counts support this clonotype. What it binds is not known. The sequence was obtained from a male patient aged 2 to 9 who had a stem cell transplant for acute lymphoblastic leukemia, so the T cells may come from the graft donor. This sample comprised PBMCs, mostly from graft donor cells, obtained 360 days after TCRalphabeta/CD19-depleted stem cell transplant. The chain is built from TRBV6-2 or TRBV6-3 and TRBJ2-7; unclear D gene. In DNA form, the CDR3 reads TGTGCCAGCAGTTACTCGAAATCCGGAGACTACGAGCAGTACTTC. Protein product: CASSYSKSGDYEQYF.